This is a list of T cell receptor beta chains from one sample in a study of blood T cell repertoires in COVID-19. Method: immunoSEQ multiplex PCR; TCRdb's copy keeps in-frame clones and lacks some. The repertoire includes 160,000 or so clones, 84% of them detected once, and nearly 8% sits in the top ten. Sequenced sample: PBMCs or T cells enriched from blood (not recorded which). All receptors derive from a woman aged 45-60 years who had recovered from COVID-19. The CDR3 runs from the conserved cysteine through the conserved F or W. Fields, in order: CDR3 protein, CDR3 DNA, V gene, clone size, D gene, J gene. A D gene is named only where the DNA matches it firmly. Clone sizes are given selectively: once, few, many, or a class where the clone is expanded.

CDR3 protein: CAISAGQGDYTF; CDR3 DNA: TGTGCCATCAGTGCTGGACAGGGCGACTACACCTTC; V gene: TRBV10-3; clone size: -; D gene: TRBD1; J gene: TRBJ1-2
CDR3 protein: CATSRGAGELFF; CDR3 DNA: TGTGCCACCAGTCGGGGGGCCGGGGAGCTGTTTTTT; V gene: TRBV24-1; clone size: -; D gene: TRBD2; J gene: TRBJ2-2
CDR3 protein: CASSQLSTANTGELFF; CDR3 DNA: TGTGCCAGCAGCCAATTATCGACAGCGAACACCGGGGAGCTGTTTTTT; V gene: TRBV3-1/TRBV3-2; clone size: -; D gene: -; J gene: TRBJ2-2
CDR3 protein: CASSLTVYEQYF; CDR3 DNA: TGCGCCAGCAGCCTGACAGTCTACGAGCAGTACTTC; V gene: TRBV5-1; clone size: once; D gene: -; J gene: TRBJ2-7
CDR3 protein: CAGRTSGSPGELFF; CDR3 DNA: TGTGCCGGACGGACTAGCGGGAGCCCCGGGGAGCTGTTTTTT; V gene: TRBV2; clone size: -; D gene: TRBD2; J gene: TRBJ2-2
CDR3 protein: CASSLGRSYEQYF; CDR3 DNA: TGTGCCAGCAGCCTGGGCCGGTCCTACGAGCAGTACTTC; V gene: TRBV5-8; clone size: -; D gene: -; J gene: TRBJ2-7
CDR3 protein: CASSPTLAGKENTQYF; CDR3 DNA: TGTGCCAGTAGTCCCACCCTAGCGGGAAAGGAAAATACGCAGTATTTT; V gene: TRBV19; clone size: -; D gene: TRBD2; J gene: TRBJ2-3
CDR3 protein: CSVPGQGARTGKYNEQFF; CDR3 DNA: TGCAGCGTTCCGGGACAGGGGGCGCGGACGGGGAAATACAATGAGCAGTTCTTC; V gene: TRBV29-1; clone size: -; D gene: TRBD1; J gene: TRBJ2-1
CDR3 protein: CASSPSGGPNTGELFF; CDR3 DNA: TGTGCCAGCAGCCCAAGCGGGGGGCCGAACACCGGGGAGCTGTTTTTT; V gene: TRBV4-2; clone size: -; D gene: TRBD2; J gene: TRBJ2-2
CDR3 protein: CASSVGQHGYTF; CDR3 DNA: TGTGCCAGCAGCGTGGGCCAACATGGCTACACCTTC; V gene: TRBV9; clone size: -; D gene: -; J gene: TRBJ1-2
CDR3 protein: CASRGAGPYEQYF; CDR3 DNA: TGTGCCAGCAGAGGGGCGGGGCCTTACGAGCAGTACTTC; V gene: TRBV28; clone size: -; D gene: -; J gene: TRBJ2-7
CDR3 protein: CASSALGTGGRDTQYF; CDR3 DNA: TGTGCCAGCAGCGCCCTGGGGACAGGGGGCAGAGATACGCAGTATTTT; V gene: TRBV9; clone size: many; D gene: TRBD1; J gene: TRBJ2-3
CDR3 protein: CASSFTGLNEAFF; CDR3 DNA: TGTGCCAGCAGCTTTACAGGGCTTAATGAAGCTTTCTTT; V gene: TRBV7-9; clone size: -; D gene: -; J gene: TRBJ1-1
CDR3 protein: CASGRAGYNSPLHF; CDR3 DNA: TGTGCCAGCGGGAGGGCGGGCTATAATTCACCCCTCCACTTT; V gene: TRBV13; clone size: -; D gene: -; J gene: TRBJ1-6
CDR3 protein: CASSLAVNQPQHF; CDR3 DNA: TGTGCCAGCAGCTTAGCCGTTAATCAGCCCCAGCATTTT; V gene: TRBV7-9; clone size: few; D gene: -; J gene: TRBJ1-5
CDR3 protein: CASSLWTSGRVGPDTQYF; CDR3 DNA: TGTGCCAGCAGTTTGTGGACTAGCGGGAGAGTCGGCCCAGATACGCAGTATTTT; V gene: TRBV27; clone size: -; D gene: TRBD2; J gene: TRBJ2-3
CDR3 protein: CASRSQGREQYF; CDR3 DNA: TGTGCCAGCAGGTCCCAGGGGAGAGAGCAGTACTTC; V gene: TRBV28; clone size: -; D gene: -; J gene: TRBJ2-7
CDR3 protein: CASSLTGGNTEAFF; CDR3 DNA: TGTGCCAGCTCACTAACAGGGGGAAACACTGAAGCTTTCTTT; V gene: TRBV18; clone size: -; D gene: TRBD1; J gene: TRBJ1-1
CDR3 protein: CATKDKLDGYTF; CDR3 DNA: TGTGCCACCAAAGACAAGCTCGATGGCTACACCTTC; V gene: TRBV7-2; clone size: -; D gene: -; J gene: TRBJ1-2
CDR3 protein: CASSLGIEAADQYF; CDR3 DNA: TGTGCCAGCAGCTTAGGGATCGAGGCGGCGGACCAGTACTTC; V gene: TRBV7-6; clone size: -; D gene: -; J gene: TRBJ2-5
CDR3 protein: CASSTPTGELFF; CDR3 DNA: TGTGCCAGTAGTACCCCGACCGGGGAGCTGTTTTTT; V gene: TRBV19; clone size: -; D gene: -; J gene: TRBJ2-2
CDR3 protein: CASSAGGSMNTEAFF; CDR3 DNA: TGTGCCAGCTCAGCAGGGGGAAGCATGAACACTGAAGCTTTCTTT; V gene: TRBV18; clone size: few; D gene: TRBD1; J gene: TRBJ1-1
CDR3 protein: CASSIAGASSYEQYF; CDR3 DNA: TGTGCCAGTAGTATAGCTGGGGCCTCCTCCTACGAGCAGTACTTC; V gene: TRBV19; clone size: -; D gene: -; J gene: TRBJ2-7
CDR3 protein: CASTLGGGPNTEAFF; CDR3 DNA: TGTGCCAGCACCCTCGGCGGGGGGCCGAACACTGAAGCTTTCTTT; V gene: TRBV6-5; clone size: -; D gene: -; J gene: TRBJ1-1
CDR3 protein: CASSRWTGITDTQYF; CDR3 DNA: TGTGCCAGCAGCCGCTGGACAGGGATCACAGATACGCAGTATTTT; V gene: TRBV28; clone size: -; D gene: TRBD1; J gene: TRBJ2-3
CDR3 protein: CASSQVGREAFF; CDR3 DNA: TGTGCCAGCAGCCAAGTGGGGAGAGAAGCTTTCTTT; V gene: TRBV3-1/TRBV3-2; clone size: -; D gene: -; J gene: TRBJ1-1
CDR3 protein: CASSLRGAGVSNQPQHF; CDR3 DNA: TGTGCCAGCAGCTTGAGAGGGGCAGGGGTTAGCAATCAGCCCCAGCATTTT; V gene: TRBV5-6; clone size: once; D gene: -; J gene: TRBJ1-5
CDR3 protein: CSVTQGVYNEQFF; CDR3 DNA: TGCAGCGTTACTCAGGGGGTTTACAATGAGCAGTTCTTC; V gene: TRBV29-1; clone size: -; D gene: TRBD1; J gene: TRBJ2-1
CDR3 protein: CASSLDLLGAGYTF; CDR3 DNA: TGTGCCAGCAGCTTAGATCTGTTGGGGGCTGGCTACACCTTC; V gene: TRBV11-3; clone size: -; D gene: -; J gene: TRBJ1-2
CDR3 protein: CASSLAAISGNTIYF; CDR3 DNA: TGTGCCAGCAGCTTAGCGGCCATCTCTGGAAACACCATATATTTT; V gene: TRBV7-9; clone size: -; D gene: -; J gene: TRBJ1-3
CDR3 protein: CASSLPTRVRTDTQYF; CDR3 DNA: TGTGCCAGCAGTTTACCGACTCGAGTTCGCACAGATACGCAGTATTTT; V gene: TRBV28; clone size: -; D gene: -; J gene: TRBJ2-3
CDR3 protein: CASSSTPSGRGTDTQYF; CDR3 DNA: TGCGCCAGCAGCTCAACCCCTAGCGGGAGGGGGACAGATACGCAGTATTTT; V gene: TRBV5-1; clone size: -; D gene: TRBD2; J gene: TRBJ2-3
CDR3 protein: CASSLGREGEQYF; CDR3 DNA: TGTGCCAGCAGCTTAGGCAGGGAGGGTGAGCAGTACTTC; V gene: TRBV7-3; clone size: -; D gene: TRBD2; J gene: TRBJ2-7